Below, 21 T cell receptor beta chains from the same sample are listed, as sequenced in a study of CD8+ T cells in alopecia areata. cDNA reverse transcribed from extracted RNA served as the sequencing template. The assay was immunoSEQ multiplex PCR, and TCRdb's table has in-frame clones only and misses some. The data show 100,000 to 120,000 clones, 45% to 70% seen once. Sample: CD8+ T cells sorted from blood. The receptors stem from a human donor in good health.

In this sample, this clone turned up a few times. Within the sample, other DNA sequences also encode this same CDR3. The V call is TRBV2, the J call TRBJ2-7; 7 nucleotides align to TRBD1. The V gene end was trimmed by 7 bases and the J gene end by 0 bases; junction bases not matched to a gene: 3. The CDR3 covers 13 residues. CDR1 is SNHLY, CDR2 FYNNEI, per germline. The DNA of the CDR3 is TGTGCCAGCAACCGGGACAGCTCCTACGAGCAGTACTTC. It codes for CASNRDSSYEQYF.

The V and J genes are TRBV11-2 and TRBJ2-3; no reliable D call. Trimming pared 1 base from V and 6 bases from J, leaving 5 bases between. This CDR3 spans 12 amino acids. Germline CDR1 is SGHAT and CDR2 is FQNNGV. The CDR3 spells CASSLARDTQYF. In nucleotides, the CDR3 is TGTGCCAGCAGCTTAGCCCGGGATACGCAGTATTTT.

This rearrangement joins TRBV28 to TRBJ2-5; maybe TRBD2 (5 bases). Looked up from germline, CDR1 is MDHEN and CDR2 is SYDVKM. This CDR3 is 12 amino acids long. V was trimmed by 5 bases and J by 12 bases, leaving 16 bases between them. This CDR3 is CASSLARTEEYF. The CDR3 coding sequence is TGTGCCAGCAGTCTAGCCCGAACAGAAGAGTACTTC.

The rearrangement links TRBV15 to TRBJ2-1, with TRBD1 identical over 9 bases. The CDR3 has 16 amino acids. V shed 3 bases and J 7 bases; nucleotides not matched to a gene: 10. Germline CDR1 LNHNV, CDR2 YYDKDF (reference sequence). This chain's CDR3 is CATSSWTGETGNEQFF. In DNA form, the CDR3 reads TGTGCCACCAGCAGCTGGACAGGGGAGACTGGGAATGAGCAGTTCTTC.

This clone came up a few times. This sequence joins TRBV5-6 and TRBJ2-3; D tentatively fits TRBD1 or TRBD2 (5 bases each). The germline V gene encodes CDR1 SGHDT and CDR2 YYEEEE. This CDR3 is 15 amino acids long. V shed 2 bases and J shed 3 bases, with 13 bases lying between them. CDR3 loop: CASSLPGTGTDTQYF. In DNA form, the CDR3 reads TGTGCCAGCAGCTTACCCGGGACGGGAACAGATACGCAGTATTTT.

The rearrangement uses TRBV27 and TRBJ1-1; D gene ambiguous. This CDR3 spans 14 amino acids. From germline, CDR1 is MNHEY and CDR2 SMNVEV (reference sequence). Trimming removed 5 bases from V and 4 bases from J, with 14 bases in between. The CDR3 DNA is TGTGCCAGCAGTACCCGCCTGGGGAGCACTGAAGCTTTCTTT. Amino acid sequence: CASSTRLGSTEAFF.

This clone was observed a few times. The V gene is TRBV4-1, the J gene TRBJ1-5; D is uncertain. The ends were cut back, 1 base at V and 4 bases at J, with 11 bases in the middle. This CDR3 has 15 amino acids. Germline CDR1 MGHRA, CDR2 YSYEKL. The CDR3 loop reads CASSQGLNTNQPQHF. In DNA, the CDR3 is TGCGCCAGCAGCCAAGGACTGAATACAAATCAGCCCCAGCATTTT.

The V and J genes are TRBV7-9 and TRBJ1-1; no definite D call. Between the trimmed V and J ends, which lost 5 bases and 4 bases, there was a span of 14 bases. CDR3 length: 14 residues. Germline loops: CDR1 SEHNR, CDR2 FQNEAQ (reference sequence). CDR3: CASSGRSAGTEAFF. The CDR3 DNA reads as TGTGCCAGCAGCGGACGTTCGGCGGGCACTGAAGCTTTCTTT.

The gene calls are TRBV4-1 and TRBJ1-6; D is perhaps TRBD1 (6 bases). The V end was cut by 3 bases, the J end by 5 bases, with 20 bases between. Germline-derived CDR1 and CDR2 are MGHRA and YSYEKL. CDR3 length: 18 residues. CDR3 nucleotides: TGCGCCAGCAGCCATCCCGGGACATCATTGCTCGATAATTCACCCCTCCACTTT. Translated, it gives CASSHPGTSLLDNSPLHF.

The J gene is TRBJ2-1, the V gene TRBV27; D tentatively reads TRBD1 or TRBD2 (6 bases each). This CDR3 is 15 amino acids long. CDR1 and CDR2 from the germline V gene are MNHEY and SMNVEV (reference sequence). V was shortened by 2 bases and J by 3 bases, with 11 bases between the two germline ends. DNA of the CDR3: TGTGCCAGCAGTTTAGGGGGGCTTCTCTACAATGAGCAGTTCTTC. Its protein is CASSLGGLLYNEQFF.

This clone was detected only a few times. The chain's CDR3 is CASSPSGRSREKLFF. The DNA of the CDR3 is TGTGCCAGCAGCCCCTCGGGAAGATCGAGGGAAAAACTGTTTTTT. V and J are TRBV7-9 and TRBJ1-4, with D unresolved. Trimming removed 5 bases at V and 8 bases at J, with 18 bases between. The germline V gene has CDR1 SEHNR and CDR2 FQNEAQ (reference sequence). The CDR3 has 15 amino acids.

J is TRBJ1-1 and V is TRBV5-4, with D hard to call. Looked up from germline, CDR1 is SGHNT and CDR2 is YYREEE (reference sequence). Trimming took 0 bases from V and 3 from J, leaving 21 bases between them. The CDR3 contains 18 residues. CDR3 protein: CASSLGKIWGGYDTEAFF. The CDR3, as DNA: TGTGCCAGCAGCTTGGGGAAAATATGGGGTGGTTATGACACTGAAGCTTTCTTT.

The V gene is TRBV9, the J gene TRBJ2-1, with 13 bases identical to TRBD2. The trim removed 3 bases at V and 2 bases at J, leaving 5 bases unmatched. Germline V gene sequence: CDR1 SGDLS, CDR2 YYNGEE. CDR3 size: 17 residues. The CDR3 bases are TGTGCCAGCAGCGGTACTAGCGGGGGGGATACCTACAATGAGCAGTTCTTC. This encodes CASSGTSGGDTYNEQFF.

The rearrangement joins TRBV5-1 to TRBJ2-5, with TRBD1 matching over 9 bases. Germline V lookup: CDR1 SGHRS, CDR2 YFSETQ. The CDR3 is 16 amino acids. Germline trimming cut 6 bases from V and 5 bases from J; bases unmatched to any gene: 14. The CDR3 loop is CASIPWGTGRSETQYF. The DNA for the CDR3 is TGCGCCAGCATCCCCTGGGGGACAGGGCGTTCGGAGACCCAGTACTTC.

V usage is TRBV4-1 and J usage is TRBJ2-5, with 7 bases identical to TRBD2. The germline gives CDR1 MGHRA, CDR2 YSYEKL. V trimming: 3 bases; J trimming: 1 base; junction bases outside the gene matches: 8. The CDR3 totals 16 residues. CDR3 DNA: TGCGCCAGCAGCCATGCGCCCTCTAGCGGCCAAGAGACCCAGTACTTC. It encodes CASSHAPSSGQETQYF.

This chain connects TRBV9 to TRBJ2-7, with D possibly TRBD2 on 6 matching bases. CDR3 size: 15 residues. V was cut by 3 bases and J by 2 bases, with 15 bases left in between. CDR1 and CDR2 (germline): SGDLS, YYNGEE. The CDR3 DNA reads as TGTGCCAGCAGCGGTCCCGGGACTTCTACCTACGAGCAGTACTTC. Translating gives CASSGPGTSTYEQYF.

This chain links TRBV13 with TRBJ2-2; D is uncertain. Germline CDR1 PRHDT, CDR2 FYEKMQ (reference sequence). The V gene lost 4 bases and the J gene lost 5 bases, with 8 bases spanning the gap. This CDR3 has 13 amino acids. CDR3 DNA: TGTGCCAGCAGCTCCGGGCGAACCGGGGAGCTGTTTTTT. Amino acids: CASSSGRTGELFF.

This clone was seen once. No DNA is shown, since the ends of the CDR3 on it are uncertain; the CDR3 is the one TCRdb lists. This chain joins TRBV6-5 and TRBJ2-7; the DNA was not used to check the table's D call, TRBD1. Including both end residues, the CDR3 is 14 amino acids long. CDR1 is MNHEY and CDR2 is SVGAGI in the germline V gene. The CDR3 loop is CASSTSGQLYEQYF.

The chain combines TRBV30 with TRBJ1-1; D perhaps matches TRBD1 (6 bases). Germline V gene data show CDR1 as GTSNPN and CDR2 as SVGIG (reference sequence). V was trimmed by 1 base and J by 4 bases, leaving 16 bases between them. CDR3 size: 15 residues. CDR3 coding DNA: TGTGCCTGGAGTGACTTCAGGGGACTGGGCACTGAAGCTTTCTTT. Translating gives CAWSDFRGLGTEAFF. The full variable domain, its missing parts supplied by reference TRBV30 and TRBJ1-1, is SQTIHQWPATLVQPVGSPLSLECTVEGTSNPNLYWYRQAAGRGLQLLFYSVGIGQISSEVPQNLSASRPQDRQFILSSKKLLLSDSGFYLCAWSDFRGLGTEAFFGQGTRLTVV.

The rearrangement joins TRBV27 to TRBJ2-4, with D perhaps TRBD1 or TRBD2 (6 bases each). There are 13 residues in the CDR3. Looked up from germline, CDR1 is MNHEY and CDR2 is SMNVEV (reference sequence). Trimming cost V 6 bases and J 11 bases, with 17 bases left between them. Written as DNA, the CDR3 is TGTGCCAGCAGCCCAGACAGGCAGCGGGTTCAGTACTTC. It yields the protein CASSPDRQRVQYF.

This clone turned up a few times. The V gene is TRBV6-6, the J gene TRBJ2-5, with D possibly being TRBD1 or TRBD2 (5 bases each). CDR3 length: 13 residues. With 7 bases removed from V and 3 bases from J, the gap between germline ends came to 12 bases. CDR1 and CDR2 (germline): MNHNY, SVGAGI (reference sequence). CDR3 nucleotide sequence: TGTGCCAGCAACACGGGGCCAGAAGAGACCCAGTACTTC. It codes for CASNTGPEETQYF.